The next 21 T cell receptor beta chains were all read from a single sample in a study of response to subunit inactivated influenza vaccine. MiXCR, run by TCRdb on the RT-PCR reads, gives a single entry per CDR3 protein. This sample yields 300,000 to 350,000 distinct CDR3 sequences, of which approximately 23% are seen a single time; over 9% belongs to the top ten. Source: PBMCs from blood, taken 21 months after vaccination. The receptors shown here come from a man between 50 and 75 years old who received an inactivated influenza vaccine.

There are a few counts of this clonotype. The chain is built from TRBV28 and TRBJ2-7; 7 bases match TRBD1. CDR1 and CDR2 (germline): MDHEN, SYDVKM. This CDR3 contains 11 residues. After removal of 7 bases from V and 6 bases from J, the junction contained 3 bases not matched to a gene. The CDR3 here is CASTTGVEQYF. The CDR3 nucleotides read TGTGCCAGCACCACAGGGGTCGAGCAGTACTTC.

The V gene is TRBV4-1, the J gene TRBJ2-7, with D hard to call. V was trimmed by 4 bases and J by 0 bases, leaving 13 bases between them. Germline values: CDR1 MGHRA, CDR2 YSYEKL. The CDR3 runs 15 residues. For the CDR3, the DNA is TGCGCCAGCAGCCGATCCTCCTCGGGCTCCTACGAGCAGTACTTC. Encoded protein: CASSRSSSGSYEQYF.

The rearrangement links TRBV29-1 to TRBJ2-3; 9 positions agree with TRBD1. The CDR3 extends over 14 amino acids. Germline CDR1 is SQVTM and CDR2 is ANQGSEA. The ends lost 3 bases at V and 1 base at J; junction bases unmatched: 2. The CDR3, as DNA: TGCAGCGTTGAGGGACAGGGAGGCACAGATACGCAGTATTTT. Translating gives CSVEGQGGTDTQYF.

This clonotype was counted ten times or more. The chain joins TRBV12-3 or TRBV12-4 to TRBJ1-5; 7 bases agree with TRBD1. Losses at the gene ends were 5 bases for V and 6 bases for J; bases not matched to a gene: 10. The CDR3 is 15 residues long. This chain's CDR3 is CASSLRQGSGQPQHF. CDR3 bases: TGTGCCAGCAGTCTTCGACAGGGTTCGGGTCAGCCCCAGCATTTT.

This clonotype was seen at least ten times. The rearrangement uses TRBV12-3 or TRBV12-4 and TRBJ1-2; possible D gene TRBD1, 6 bases. This CDR3 contains 13 residues. Between the trimmed V and J ends, which lost 2 bases and 7 bases, there was a span of 11 bases. The CDR3 loop is CASSLMGGLGYTF. CDR3 DNA sequence: TGTGCCAGCAGTTTAATGGGGGGGCTTGGCTACACCTTC.

This clonotype was picked up a small number of times. The chain is built from TRBV10-3 and TRBJ2-7; D may be TRBD1 or TRBD2 (5 bases each). Trimming removed 0 bases at V and 1 base at J, with 10 bases between. Germline loops: CDR1 ENHRY, CDR2 SYGVKD. The CDR3 spans 15 residues. For the CDR3, the DNA is TGTGCCATCAGTGAGTCTGGGACGGCTTCCTACGAGCAGTACTTC. As protein: CAISESGTASYEQYF.

This clonotype occurred a few times. The chain's CDR3 is CATRSGSNNEKLFF. DNA for the CDR3: TGTGCCACCAGATCGGGGTCCAATAATGAAAAACTGTTTTTT. The gene calls are TRBV15 and TRBJ1-4; D unclear. V was cut by 6 bases and J by 4 bases, with 12 bases left in between. This CDR3 is 14 amino acids long. Germline CDR1 reads LNHNV; CDR2 reads YYDKDF (reference sequence).

V gene TRBV5-5 combines with J gene TRBJ1-1, with 8 bases that match TRBD1. Per the germline V gene, CDR1 is SGHKS and CDR2 is YYEKEE (reference sequence). This CDR3 has 15 amino acids. After removal of 0 bases from V and 6 bases from J, the junction contained 7 bases not matched to a gene. The CDR3 here is CASSLAPDRVAEAFF. The DNA of the CDR3 is TGTGCCAGCAGCTTGGCGCCGGACAGGGTTGCTGAAGCTTTCTTT.

J is TRBJ1-4 and V is TRBV6-1; D gene uncertain. V lost 6 bases to trimming and J lost 3 bases, with 11 bases between them. Germline lookup yields CDR1 MNHNS and CDR2 SASEGT. This CDR3 comprises 14 residues. The CDR3 DNA reads as TGTGCCAGCAGGAGCGAGGGAGCTAATGAAAAACTGTTTTTT. Translated, it gives CASRSEGANEKLFF.

This clonotype was counted once. The DNA for the CDR3 is TGTGCCAGCAGCCAACAGGGAGGCTCACCCCTCCACTTT. Translation gives CASSQQGGSPLHF. The rearrangement joins TRBV27 to TRBJ1-6, with D possibly matching TRBD1 (6 bases). CDR3 length: 13 residues. The V and J ends lost 6 bases and 10 bases respectively, with 13 bases between them. Germline V lookup: CDR1 MNHEY, CDR2 SMNVEV (reference sequence).

This clonotype has a handful of counts. This chain uses TRBV28 with TRBJ1-3; D remains unclear. The V gene's germline CDR1 is MDHEN and CDR2 SYDVKM. Trimming removed 5 bases at V and 3 bases at J, with 11 bases between. This CDR3 is 14 amino acids long. The CDR3 DNA reads TGTGCCAGCAGTCCCCAAGGCGGTGGAAACACCATATATTTT. It yields the protein CASSPQGGGNTIYF.

This clonotype turned up a few times. The J gene is TRBJ2-2, the V gene TRBV11-2; D unclear. The CDR3 totals 15 residues. CDR1 is SGHAT, CDR2 FQNNGV, per germline. Trimming shortened V by 3 bases and J by 2 bases, and 10 bases separated the two germline ends. CDR3 DNA sequence: TGTGCCAGCAGCTTTTTAAAGGGAAACACCGGGGAGCTGTTTTTT. Translation: CASSFLKGNTGELFF.

This clonotype showed up just once. The V call is TRBV12-3 or TRBV12-4, the J call TRBJ1-1; a possible D gene is TRBD1 (5 bases). The CDR3 runs to 13 residues. The V end was cut by 6 bases, the J end by 8 bases, with 16 bases between. The chain's CDR3 is CASSLAGGEEAFF. The DNA of the CDR3 is TGTGCCAGCAGCCTAGCCGGAGGGGAGGAAGCTTTCTTT.

This clonotype was counted only a few times. The chain joins TRBV12-3 or TRBV12-4 to TRBJ2-3; D may be TRBD1 (6 bases). This CDR3 comprises 14 residues. V lost 2 bases, J lost 2 bases, and 8 bases lay in between. CDR3: CASSLWGPTDTQYF. In DNA, the CDR3 is TGTGCCAGCAGTTTATGGGGGCCCACAGATACGCAGTATTTT.

V and J are TRBV12-3 or TRBV12-4 and TRBJ2-7; D remains ambiguous. Trimming took 3 bases from V and 0 from J, leaving 9 bases between them. This CDR3 has 14 amino acids. The CDR3 protein is CASSFFAISYEQYF. As DNA, the CDR3 is TGTGCCAGCAGTTTTTTCGCTATCTCCTACGAGCAGTACTTC.

CDR3 DNA: TGTGCCTGGATTCGGGACAGGGGCTATGGCTACACCTTC. It translates to CAWIRDRGYGYTF. The chain uses TRBV30 and TRBJ1-2; 10 bases are a match to TRBD1. CDR1 GTSNPN and CDR2 SVGIG come from the germline V gene (reference sequence). J was trimmed by 4 bases and V by 4 bases; bases with no gene match: 3. The length of the CDR3 is 13 residues.

This clonotype occurred a few times. The genes are TRBV18 and TRBJ1-2; 11 nucleotides match TRBD1. With V trimmed by 1 base and J by 7 bases, 14 bases remained unmatched. This CDR3 has 18 residues. Germline lookup yields CDR1 KGHSH and CDR2 LQKENI. Written as DNA, the CDR3 is TGTGCCAGCTCACCACGGACCCCCCCGGACAGGGGGCAATTTGGCTACACCTTC. Its translation is CASSPRTPPDRGQFGYTF.

This rearrangement joins TRBV28 to TRBJ1-6, with D perhaps matching TRBD1 (5 bases). Between the trimmed V and J ends, which lost 4 bases and 11 bases, there was a span of 12 bases. Germline CDR1 and CDR2: MDHEN and SYDVKM. This CDR3 region has 13 residues. CDR3 loop: CASSSSRVPPLHF. The DNA of the CDR3 is TGTGCCAGCAGTTCCAGCAGGGTGCCACCCCTCCACTTT.

This clonotype was recorded many times. CDR3 sequence reads: CASSPRPGANQPQHF. In nucleotides, the CDR3 is TGCGCCAGCAGCCCACGCCCGGGGGCGAATCAGCCCCAGCATTTT. The V and J genes are TRBV5-1 and TRBJ1-5; D possibly corresponds to TRBD1 (6 bases). The germline CDR1 and CDR2 sequences are SGHRS and YFSETQ. The V end was cut by 4 bases, the J end by 4 bases, with 15 bases between. CDR3 length: 15 amino acids.

This clonotype appeared a few times. The V call is TRBV18, the J call TRBJ1-3; 8 bases are a match to TRBD1. Looked up from germline, CDR1 is KGHSH and CDR2 is LQKENI. This CDR3 comprises 15 residues. V lost 5 bases and J lost 1; bases outside the gene matches: 4. CDR3 amino acids: CASSAGTGSGNTIYF. The CDR3 DNA reads as TGTGCCAGCTCAGCCGGGACAGGTTCTGGAAACACCATATATTTT.

Many counts were recorded for this clonotype. The rearrangement links TRBV20-1 to TRBJ1-5; 11 nucleotides line up with TRBD1. Trimming at V came to 7 bases and at J to 4 bases, leaving 6 bases not matched to a gene. Per germline, CDR1 DFQATT and CDR2 SNEGSKA (reference sequence). This CDR3 spans 14 amino acids. In DNA, the CDR3 is TGCAGTGTAGGGACAGGGGGGATGAATCAGCCCCAGCATTTT. Translation: CSVGTGGMNQPQHF.